This TCR beta chain was obtained from a study of cytomegalovirus exposure and HLA in healthy donors. General study points: Reports described diagnosis of cytomegalovirus status by the classifier as highly specific and sensitive. In a later analysis, common viral pathogens appeared linked to several of the most significant clusters. The study carried out a later analysis of TCR beta sequences. It associated under 20,000 of them with specific HLA alleles at a false discovery rate of 0.05. In vitro data verified three CMV-associated chains as specific for CMV antigens.

The PCR ran on 60 Vbeta and 13 Jbeta primers. The protocol was immunoSEQ multiplex PCR, while the TCRdb copy is restricted to in-frame clones and leaves out a portion. The sample includes some 160,000 clones, about 80% seen only once; the top ten take around 2%. A remark on this clone: Antigen: not known.

The sequence was collected from a man aged 50 to 59 in good health and CMV-seropositive. Sequences were obtained from PBMCs.

The CDR3 DNA is TGTGCCAGTACCACCGGAGGATACAATCAGCCCCAGCATTTT. This gives the protein CASTTGGYNQPQHF. V gene TRBV19 combines with J gene TRBJ1-5; D remains unclear. The V gene's germline CDR1 is LNHDA and CDR2 SQIVND (reference sequence). The CDR3 has 14 amino acids. V dropped 7 bases and J dropped 3 bases, with 13 bases sitting between them.